The 27 T cell receptor beta chains reported below all come from one sample, sequenced in a study of blood T cells in healthy people across ages. A J-beta primer mix and a sample-barcoded 5' primer were used in a second PCR of roughly 7 to 12 cycles. TCRdb re-called the 5' RACE reads through MiXCR, storing one row per CDR3 protein. In the table there are roughly 2 million distinct CDR3 sequences, just under 50% of which are singletons. Sequencing was carried out using blood. The receptors derive from a woman between 40 and 55 years old in good health.

The CDR3: CASSGMEETQYF. The CDR3 DNA sequence: TGTGCCAGTTCAGGGATGGAAGAGACCCAGTACTTC. This rearrangement joins TRBV27 to TRBJ2-5; D may be TRBD1 (5 bases). The CDR3 spans 12 residues. Germline lookup yields CDR1 MNHEY and CDR2 SMNVEV (reference sequence). Between the trimmed V and J ends, which lost 9 bases and 3 bases, there was a span of 11 bases.

This clonotype was picked up a small number of times. The J gene is TRBJ2-3, the V gene TRBV6-2 or TRBV6-3, with D possibly matching TRBD1 (6 bases). The CDR3 loop spans 14 amino acids. CDR1 is MNHEY and CDR2 is SVGEGT in the germline V gene. V shed 2 bases and J shed 4 bases, with 10 bases lying between them. The CDR3 region is CASSYVRTADTQYF. The CDR3 bases are TGTGCCAGCAGTTACGTTCGGACAGCAGATACGCAGTATTTT.

The chain couples TRBV27 to TRBJ1-5; a possible D gene is TRBD1 (6 bases). V lost 5 bases and J 7 bases, leaving 15 bases between the germline ends. Germline V gives CDR1 MNHEY, CDR2 SMNVEV (reference sequence). This CDR3 comprises 14 residues. The CDR3 loop is CASSPQQGGQPQHF. CDR3 sequence (DNA): TGTGCCAGCAGTCCACAACAGGGCGGGCAGCCCCAGCATTTT.

The rearrangement joins TRBV3-1 to TRBJ2-1; TRBD1 is a possible D gene (6 bases). From germline, CDR1 is LGHDT and CDR2 YNNKEL (reference sequence). The CDR3 is 15 residues long. Trimming took off 4 bases at V and 5 bases at J, with 15 bases between the two ends. Written as DNA, the CDR3 is TGTGCCAGCAGCCCCTACATCGACAGGAACAATGAGCAGTTCTTC. It translates to CASSPYIDRNNEQFF.

This chain joins TRBV6-5 and TRBJ2-7; 10 bases map to TRBD2. The germline gives CDR1 MNHEY, CDR2 SVGAGI. J gave up 2 bases and V 0 bases, and 7 bases lay outside the gene matches. The CDR3 loop spans 17 amino acids. CDR3 bases: TGTGCCAGCAGTTACTCGAAGACTAGCGGGCGTCCCTACGAGCAGTACTTC. It encodes CASSYSKTSGRPYEQYF.

The rearrangement uses TRBV20-1 and TRBJ2-4; 9 positions match TRBD2. The DNA end is more similar to TRBJ2-7, so the J call may be wrong. Germline V gene lookup returns CDR1 DFQATT and CDR2 SNEGSKA (reference sequence). This CDR3 has 17 amino acids. In DNA, the CDR3 is TGCAGTGCTAGAGAACCCCTGGGACTAGCTGGCCTCTACGAGCAGTACTTC. Protein sequence: CSAREPLGLAGLYEQYF.

This chain links TRBV7-2 with TRBJ1-5, with a possible D match to TRBD1 (5 bases). Germline V gives CDR1 SGHTA, CDR2 FQGNSA. CDR3 length: 15 amino acids. V lost 1 base to trimming and J lost 7 bases, with 14 bases between them. In nucleotides, the CDR3 is TGTGCCAGCAGCTTAGGGGACGCCGGGCGGCAGCCCCAGCATTTT. Residues: CASSLGDAGRQPQHF.

A few counts support this clonotype. The CDR3, as DNA: TGTGCCAGCAGTTTAATACAGGCAGGGAGGGGGGAGACCCAGTACTTC. It specifies CASSLIQAGRGETQYF. The gene calls are TRBV12-3 or TRBV12-4 and TRBJ2-5, with D tentatively TRBD2 (7 bases). This CDR3 has 16 residues. Trimming stripped 2 bases from V and 5 bases from J, with 18 bases between.

This clonotype was counted ten times or more. V gene TRBV9 combines with J gene TRBJ1-2; D gene uncertain. The CDR3 runs to 10 residues. Germline CDR1 SGDLS, CDR2 YYNGEE. Trimming took off 3 bases at V and 8 bases at J, with 5 bases between the two ends. The CDR3 sequence is CASSGRGYTF. CDR3 bases: TGTGCCAGCAGCGGAAGAGGCTACACCTTC.

This clonotype has more than one count but fewer than ten. This chain uses TRBV12-3 or TRBV12-4 with TRBJ2-5; 9 positions match TRBD1. V dropped 1 base and J dropped 5; count of bases not matched to a gene: 5. The CDR3 covers 15 residues. The CDR3 region is CASSLGTGDDETQYF. The CDR3 region has the DNA TGTGCCAGCAGTTTAGGGACAGGGGACGACGAGACCCAGTACTTC.

The rearrangement links TRBV9 to TRBJ2-5; unclear D gene. The CDR3 consists of 14 residues. CDR1 and CDR2 (germline): SGDLS, YYNGEE. V gave up 3 bases and J gave up 1 base, with 10 bases separating them. The CDR3 reads CASSAWSIQETQYF. DNA for the CDR3: TGTGCCAGCAGCGCTTGGTCAATCCAAGAGACCCAGTACTTC.

This chain connects TRBV6-5 to TRBJ1-2, with 10 bases that match TRBD1. Germline assignment: CDR1 MNHEY and CDR2 SVGAGI. The ends lost 2 bases at V and 5 bases at J; junction bases unmatched: 5. This CDR3 has 15 residues. Here the CDR3 DNA reads TGTGCCAGCAGTTACGACAGGGGGCGGGGGTATGGCTACACCTTC. This translates into CASSYDRGRGYGYTF.

The chain is built from TRBV14 and TRBJ2-1; 13 positions match TRBD2. Trimming removed 3 bases from V and 4 bases from J; junction bases left unmatched: 12. The germline V gene has CDR1 SGHDN and CDR2 FVKESK. The CDR3 is made up of 19 amino acids. CDR3 bases: TGTGCCAGCAGCCAGAAGCGTCCGGGACTAGCGGGGCGATACAATGAGCAGTTCTTC. Its translation is CASSQKRPGLAGRYNEQFF.

This clonotype was detected only a few times. The J gene is TRBJ2-7, the V gene TRBV5-1, with D unclear. There are 15 residues in the CDR3. CDR1 is SGHRS and CDR2 is YFSETQ in the germline V gene. Trimming took off 6 bases at V and 6 bases at J, with 22 bases between the two ends. The CDR3 reads CASTPRSPPGSEQYF. The CDR3 DNA reads as TGCGCCAGCACCCCGAGGTCCCCCCCAGGATCCGAGCAGTACTTC.

The rearrangement links TRBV20-1 to TRBJ2-1; 7 nucleotides line up with TRBD1. Germline trimming cut 6 bases from V and 7 bases from J; bases unmatched to any gene: 3. Germline loops: CDR1 DFQATT, CDR2 SNEGSKA (reference sequence). The CDR3 runs 11 residues. The DNA of the CDR3 is TGCAGTGCCCAGACAGGGAATGAGCAGTTCTTC. This translates into CSAQTGNEQFF.

The sample holds one count of this clonotype. The chain links TRBV3-1 to TRBJ2-2, with 16 bases identical to TRBD2. The CDR3 spans 17 residues. V was pared by 4 bases and J by 3 bases, with 2 bases of the junction left unmatched. Per germline, CDR1 LGHDT and CDR2 YNNKEL (reference sequence). CDR3 residues: CASSPGTSGRDTGELFF. The CDR3 DNA reads as TGTGCCAGCAGCCCCGGGACTAGCGGGAGGGACACCGGGGAGCTGTTTTTT. Variable domain in full (rest from reference TRBV3-1 and TRBJ2-2): DTAVSQTPKYLVTQMGNDKSIKCEQNLGHDTMYWYKQDSKKFLKIMFSYNNKELIINETVPNRFSPKSPDKAHLNLHINSLELGDSAVYFCASSPGTSGRDTGELFFGEGSRLTVL.

This clonotype is a singleton in its sample. The gene calls are TRBV6-5 and TRBJ1-2; no reliable D call. The V gene lost 0 bases and the J gene lost 0 bases, with 8 bases spanning the gap. The CDR3 is made up of 15 amino acids. Germline CDR1 MNHEY, CDR2 SVGAGI. For the CDR3, the DNA is TGTGCCAGCAGTTACTCGAGGACGTCTAACTATGGCTACACCTTC. Protein: CASSYSRTSNYGYTF.

Concerning this clonotype itself: The junction and the germline gene differ at one end; a read error may be behind it. This chain joins TRBV28 and TRBJ1-2, with 10 bases identical to TRBD1. This CDR3 is built from 15 residues. Per germline, CDR1 MDHEN and CDR2 SYDVKM. CDR3 loop: CASSITGTGDYGYTF. Written as DNA, the CDR3 is TGTGCCAGCAGTATAACCGGGACAGGGGACTACGGCTACACCTTC.

J is TRBJ2-5 and V is TRBV28, with a possible D match to TRBD2 (6 bases). Germline-derived CDR1 and CDR2 are MDHEN and SYDVKM. Trimming left V 8 bases short and J 7 bases short, with 17 bases between. This CDR3 contains 13 residues. The chain's CDR3 is CASFGLPPGTQYF. The CDR3 coding sequence is TGTGCCAGCTTTGGACTACCCCCAGGGACCCAGTACTTC.

The chain links TRBV7-2 to TRBJ2-4, with a tentative D call TRBD1 (6 bases). Germline V gives CDR1 SGHTA, CDR2 FQGNSA. Trimming took 2 bases from V and 0 from J, leaving 8 bases between them. The CDR3 is 15 amino acids. CDR3 sequence: CASSLRGIAKNIQYF. The CDR3 bases are TGTGCCAGCAGCTTAAGGGGGATAGCCAAAAACATTCAGTACTTC.

The rearrangement joins TRBV20-1 to TRBJ1-6; D perhaps matches TRBD1 (6 bases). The CDR3 has 13 residues. The germline gives CDR1 DFQATT, CDR2 SNEGSKA (reference sequence). Trimming left V 7 bases short and J 8 bases short, with 15 bases between. CDR3 protein: CSVPVQGYSPLHF. The CDR3, as DNA: TGCAGTGTTCCGGTACAGGGATATTCACCCCTCCACTTT.

The chain recombines TRBV28 with TRBJ1-2; D perhaps matches TRBD1 (5 bases). CDR1 MDHEN and CDR2 SYDVKM come from the germline V gene. V was shortened by 4 bases and J by 4 bases, with 10 bases between the two germline ends. CDR3 length: 13 amino acids. The CDR3 DNA is TGTGCCAGCAGTTACGACGGGACCTATGGCTACACCTTC. Protein product: CASSYDGTYGYTF.

The chain has TRBV7-2 and TRBJ1-5, with D uncertain. The V end lost 0 bases, the J end lost 10 bases, and 4 bases lay between the germline ends. The CDR3 spans 11 residues. CDR1 is SGHTA and CDR2 is FQGNSA in the germline V gene. The CDR3 sequence is CASSLAGPQHF. DNA of the CDR3: TGTGCCAGCAGCTTAGCCGGACCCCAGCATTTT.

This rearrangement joins TRBV9 to TRBJ2-5; no definite D call. The CDR3 runs 15 residues. Germline V lookup: CDR1 SGDLS, CDR2 YYNGEE. V lost 0 bases and J lost 7, with 16 bases in between. The CDR3 DNA follows: TGTGCCAGCAGCGTAGAAACACAGCCAACCGGGACCCAGTACTTC. Its protein product is CASSVETQPTGTQYF.

The rearrangement links TRBV2 to TRBJ2-4; 7 bases fit TRBD1. V lost 8 bases to trimming and J lost 1 base; unmatched junction nucleotides: 8. Germline V gene data show CDR1 as SNHLY and CDR2 as FYNNEI. This CDR3 comprises 15 residues. CDR3 loop: CASGGQPPAKNIQYF. The DNA of the CDR3 is TGTGCCAGCGGGGGACAGCCCCCGGCCAAAAACATTCAGTACTTC. Filled out from reference TRBV2 and TRBJ2-4, the complete variable domain reads EPEVTQTPSHQVTQMGQEVILRCVPISNHLYFYWYRQILGQKVEFLVSFYNNEISEKSEIFDDQFSVERPDGSNFTLKIRSTKLEDSAMYFCASGGQPPAKNIQYFGAGTRLSVL.

The chain combines TRBV25-1 with TRBJ1-2, with unresolved D. This CDR3 has 14 residues. Per the germline V gene, CDR1 is MGHDK and CDR2 is SYGVNS. The V end lost 2 bases, the J end lost 5 bases, and 12 bases lay between the germline ends. As DNA, the CDR3 is TGTGCCAGCAGTGAAATGGACCGCTGGTATGGCTACACCTTC. Translation gives CASSEMDRWYGYTF.

CDR3 amino acids: CASSLNIAGGKETQYF. The CDR3 DNA reads as TGTGCCAGCAGTTTGAACATAGCGGGGGGGAAAGAGACCCAGTACTTC. The chain recombines TRBV12-3 or TRBV12-4 with TRBJ2-5; 11 bases match TRBD2. The CDR3 loop spans 16 amino acids. V was pared by 3 bases and J by 3 bases, with 6 bases of the junction left unmatched.